The 18 T cell receptor beta chains below all came from one sample that was sequenced in a study of T cells in Graves' hyperthyroidism and ophthalmopathy. The TCR beta CDR3 regions underwent amplification using RNA transcripts as the source. The primer set for the first-round RT-PCR of the TCR CDR3 was HTBI. One entry per CDR3 protein, called by TCRdb with MiXCR from the multiplex PCR reads. This table has 530,000 or so distinct CDR3 sequences, roughly a sixth appearing once. Sequencing was carried out using blood. These TCRs come from a woman younger than 35 with Graves' ophthalmopathy.

This clonotype was recorded a few times. The V call is TRBV5-1, the J call TRBJ1-2; 8 nucleotides align to TRBD1. The CDR3 sequence is 17 residues long. V lost 4 bases, J lost 0 bases, and 11 bases stayed unmatched. The germline V gene has CDR1 SGHRS and CDR2 YFSETQ. The CDR3 nucleotides are TGCGCCAGCAGCACCAGTCCCGGGACAGGCTCTAACTATGGCTACACCTTC. This encodes CASSTSPGTGSNYGYTF.

This chain uses TRBV18 with TRBJ2-7; D remains ambiguous. Per germline, CDR1 KGHSH and CDR2 LQKENI. V lost 3 bases, J lost 2 bases, and 17 bases lay in between. The CDR3 is 16 residues long. This CDR3 reads CASSPNMAAVTYEQYF. The CDR3 DNA reads as TGTGCCAGCTCACCGAATATGGCGGCGGTCACCTACGAGCAGTACTTC.

The chain links TRBV27 to TRBJ1-5; 10 bases match TRBD1. Losses at the gene ends were 7 bases for V and 9 bases for J; bases not matched to a gene: 9. CDR3 length equals 14 residues. The germline CDR1 and CDR2 sequences are MNHEY and SMNVEV (reference sequence). The CDR3 sequence: CASTRRTGGLPQHF. The CDR3 region has the DNA TGTGCCAGCACCCGTCGGACAGGGGGACTGCCCCAGCATTTT.

This clonotype was seen more than once but under ten times. The chain is built from TRBV2 and TRBJ2-1; 11 bases are shared with TRBD2. The CDR3 length is 14 residues. Germline V gene data show CDR1 as SNHLY and CDR2 as FYNNEI. With V trimmed by 5 bases and J by 8 bases, 5 bases remained unmatched. CDR3 in DNA: TGTGCCAGCAGTTCGACTAGCGGGGCATATGAGCAGTTCTTC. Translation gives CASSSTSGAYEQFF. Based on the CDR3 plus reference TRBV2 and TRBJ2-1, the full variable domain is EPEVTQTPSHQVTQMGQEVILRCVPISNHLYFYWYRQILGQKVEFLVSFYNNEISEKSEIFDDQFSVERPDGSNFTLKIRSTKLEDSAMYFCASSSTSGAYEQFFGPGTRLTVL.

This clonotype was picked up a small number of times. V is TRBV27 and J is TRBJ2-7, with 9 bases aligning to TRBD1. With V trimmed by 6 bases and J by 4 bases, 7 bases remained unmatched. There are 14 residues in the CDR3. Looked up from germline, CDR1 is MNHEY and CDR2 is SMNVEV (reference sequence). The CDR3 nucleotides are TGTGCCAGCAGCAGACAGGGGGTAGGTTACGAGCAGTACTTC. This encodes CASSRQGVGYEQYF.

This clonotype turned up a few times. The rearrangement uses TRBV10-3 and TRBJ2-4; TRBD2 matches at 8 bases. CDR1 is ENHRY and CDR2 is SYGVKD in the germline V gene. The CDR3 loop spans 16 amino acids. Germline trimming cut 4 bases from V and 3 bases from J; bases unmatched to any gene: 8. The CDR3 coding sequence is TGTGCCATCAGTGCACTAGCGGCCTTAAACAAAAACATTCAGTACTTC. Translating it yields CAISALAALNKNIQYF.

This clonotype was found a few times. V usage is TRBV7-9 and J usage is TRBJ1-1; the D gene is possibly TRBD1 (6 bases). Germline CDR1 reads SEHNR; CDR2 reads FQNEAQ (reference sequence). CDR3 length: 10 amino acids. V was clipped by 8 bases and J by 12 bases, with 13 bases between them. The CDR3 loop is CASGQPASFF. The DNA of the CDR3 is TGTGCCAGCGGACAGCCCGCATCTTTCTTT.

This clonotype showed up many times. The chain has TRBV16 and TRBJ1-4, with D possibly TRBD1 on 5 matching bases. This CDR3 has 15 amino acids. Germline loops: CDR1 KGHSY, CDR2 FQNENV. Trimming took off 0 bases at V and 8 bases at J, with 13 bases between the two ends. The CDR3 here is CASSQSRGNTEKLFF. CDR3 nucleotide sequence: TGTGCCAGCAGCCAATCAAGGGGCAATACCGAAAAACTGTTTTTT.

This clonotype showed up just a few times. The rearrangement links TRBV5-5 to TRBJ2-5; 9 bases agree with TRBD2. CDR1 and CDR2 (germline): SGHKS, YYEKEE (reference sequence). V shed 4 bases and J 5 bases; nucleotides not matched to a gene: 12. The CDR3 has 16 amino acids. The CDR3 is CASSPGASGEAETQYF. In nucleotides, the CDR3 is TGTGCCAGCAGCCCTGGGGCTAGCGGGGAGGCGGAGACCCAGTACTTC.

CDR3 protein: CSARDRPGEQYF. DNA of the CDR3: TGCAGTGCTAGAGATCGACCCGGCGAGCAGTACTTC. The V and J genes are TRBV20-1 and TRBJ2-7; no clear D gene. V was cut by 0 bases and J by 6 bases, with 9 bases left in between. The germline V gene encodes CDR1 DFQATT and CDR2 SNEGSKA (reference sequence). The CDR3 is 12 amino acids.

DNA of the CDR3: TGTGCCCGTACCTTCGGGACTAGCGGGAGCTCCTACAATGAGCAGTTCTTC. It codes for CARTFGTSGSSYNEQFF. J is TRBJ2-1 and V is TRBV19; 14 positions match TRBD2. The junction had 9 bases not matched to a gene; V was cut back by 11 bases and J by 0 bases. Germline loops: CDR1 LNHDA, CDR2 SQIVND (reference sequence). CDR3 length: 17 residues.

This clonotype was recorded many times. The chain combines TRBV6-1 with TRBJ1-1, with D possibly TRBD1 on 5 matching bases. CDR3 length: 13 residues. Germline loops: CDR1 MNHNS, CDR2 SASEGT. V was trimmed by 7 bases and J by 5 bases, leaving 14 bases between them. The CDR3 loop is CASKSRVETEAFF. In nucleotides, the CDR3 is TGTGCCAGCAAAAGCAGGGTTGAAACTGAAGCTTTCTTT.

The chain links TRBV27 to TRBJ2-7; weak D call: TRBD1 (5 bases). The CDR3 is 14 residues long. Germline V gives CDR1 MNHEY, CDR2 SMNVEV (reference sequence). Trimming took 4 bases from V and 4 from J, leaving 14 bases between them. This CDR3 is CASSSLPDTYEQYF. CDR3 bases: TGTGCCAGCAGTTCCCTACCGGACACATACGAGCAGTACTTC.

A few counts support this clonotype. V is TRBV7-3 and J is TRBJ2-2; D not certain. This CDR3 has 15 residues. Germline CDR1 and CDR2: SGHTA and FQGTGA. Trimming shortened V by 5 bases and J by 0 bases, and 10 bases separated the two germline ends. The CDR3 nucleotides read TGTGCCAGCAGCAGACGATCGCCGAACACCGGGGAGCTGTTTTTT. This gives the protein CASSRRSPNTGELFF.

This clonotype was seen a handful of times. This chain connects TRBV10-3 to TRBJ2-5; maybe TRBD2 (5 bases). Deletions cut 9 bases from V and 2 bases from J, with 13 bases between. The CDR3 has 13 residues. Looked up from germline, CDR1 is ENHRY and CDR2 is SYGVKD. CDR3 region: CAIGLGPQETQYF. The CDR3 region has the DNA TGTGCCATAGGACTGGGTCCTCAAGAGACCCAGTACTTC.

This clonotype occurred a few times. The chain links TRBV5-5 to TRBJ2-1; 7 positions match TRBD2. Germline CDR1 and CDR2: SGHKS and YYEKEE (reference sequence). The CDR3 covers 15 residues. The ends lost 4 bases at V and 9 bases at J; junction bases unmatched: 13. CDR3 DNA sequence: TGTGCCAGCAGCCTCCCTCCGGGGGAGGGCTTTGAGCAGTTCTTC. Translated: CASSLPPGEGFEQFF.

This clonotype was counted at least ten times. CDR3 loop: CASSLLGMNTEAFF. The CDR3, as DNA: TGTGCCAGCAGTTTATTGGGGATGAACACTGAAGCTTTCTTT. The J gene is TRBJ1-1, the V gene TRBV27; D remains unclear. Trimming left V 1 base short and J 0 bases short, with 6 bases between. Germline assignment: CDR1 MNHEY and CDR2 SMNVEV (reference sequence). This CDR3 comprises 14 residues.

This clonotype came up a few times. This rearrangement joins TRBV24-1 to TRBJ2-3; TRBD2 aligns across 8 bases. Germline V gene data show CDR1 as KGHDR and CDR2 as SFDVKD. The J segment lost 2 bases and the V segment lost 3 bases, leaving 6 bases of the junction unmatched. The CDR3 covers 16 residues. The CDR3 protein is CATSDPSGGPTDTQYF. Here the CDR3 DNA reads TGTGCCACCAGTGATCCCTCGGGGGGGCCCACAGATACGCAGTATTTT.